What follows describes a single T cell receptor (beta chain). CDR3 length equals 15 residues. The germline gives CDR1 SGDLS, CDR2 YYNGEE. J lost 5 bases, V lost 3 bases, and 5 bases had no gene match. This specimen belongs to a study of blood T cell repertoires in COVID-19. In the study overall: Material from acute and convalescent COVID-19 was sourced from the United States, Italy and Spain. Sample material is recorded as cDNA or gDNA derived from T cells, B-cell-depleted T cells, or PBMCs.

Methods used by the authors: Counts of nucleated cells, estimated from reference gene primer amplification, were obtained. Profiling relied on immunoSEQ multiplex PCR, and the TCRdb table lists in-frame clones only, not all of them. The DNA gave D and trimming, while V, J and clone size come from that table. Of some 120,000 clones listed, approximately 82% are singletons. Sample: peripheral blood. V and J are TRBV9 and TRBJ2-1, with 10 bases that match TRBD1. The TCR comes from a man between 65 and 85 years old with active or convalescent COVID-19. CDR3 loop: CASSARQGADNEQFF. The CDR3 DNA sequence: TGTGCCAGCAGCGCCAGACAGGGGGCGGACAATGAGCAGTTCTTC.